These 25 T cell receptor beta chains originate from one sample sequenced in a study of T-cell memory formation after mild COVID-19. From the 5' RACE reads, TCRdb called clonotypes with MiXCR, one entry per CDR3 protein. The sample yields about 270,000 distinct CDR3 sequences, around 15% seen once. Sequenced sample: PBMCs or a T cell subset sorted from them (not recorded which). These receptors all come from a man aged 18 to 30 who had mild COVID-19 (a few samples of this study predate the infection). Cell type and time point are not known.

This clonotype has ten or more counts. This chain links TRBV12-3 or TRBV12-4 with TRBJ2-7; D gene unclear. The V end was cut by 2 bases, the J end by 3 bases, with 8 bases between. The CDR3 extends over 13 amino acids. As DNA, the CDR3 is TGTGCCAGCAGTTTAAGTCACTTCTACGAGCAGTACTTC. It translates to CASSLSHFYEQYF.

The chain employs TRBV12-3 or TRBV12-4 and TRBJ1-1, with D possibly matching TRBD1 (6 bases). V dropped 6 bases and J dropped 4 bases, with 15 bases sitting between them. This CDR3 region has 14 residues. CDR3 nucleotides: TGTGCCAGCAGAGATACAGGGATGAGCACTGAAGCTTTCTTT. It yields the protein CASRDTGMSTEAFF.

This clonotype has only a few counts. As DNA, the CDR3 is TGTGCCAGCAAAAGAAGCAGCAATCAGCCCCAGCATTTT. It encodes CASKRSSNQPQHF. The V and J genes are TRBV6-2 or TRBV6-3 and TRBJ1-5; unclear D gene. The CDR3 spans 13 residues. Trimming removed 7 bases at V and 1 base at J, with 8 bases between. From germline, CDR1 is MNHEY and CDR2 SVGEGT.

This clonotype turned up a few times. The chain joins TRBV5-6 to TRBJ1-6; TRBD1 matches 9 bases. CDR3 length: 13 residues. V was clipped by 5 bases and J by 12 bases; unmatched bases: 6. Looked up from germline, CDR1 is SGHDT and CDR2 is YYEEEE. The CDR3 DNA sequence: TGTGCCAGCAGACCCGGGACAGGGTTACCCCTCCACTTT. Translating it yields CASRPGTGLPLHF.

This clonotype was seen a handful of times. The rearrangement links TRBV3-1 to TRBJ2-1; D is unresolved. The germline gives CDR1 LGHDT, CDR2 YNNKEL (reference sequence). V was shortened by 1 base and J by 5 bases, with 3 bases between the two germline ends. This CDR3 is 12 amino acids long. CDR3 DNA: TGTGCCAGCAGCCAAGGGGACAATGAGCAGTTCTTC. Amino acid sequence: CASSQGDNEQFF.

This clonotype was detected only once. The rearrangement uses TRBV6-5 and TRBJ1-3; 8 nucleotides match TRBD1. From germline, CDR1 is MNHEY and CDR2 SVGAGI. V shed 5 bases, J shed 3 bases, and the junction held 6 bases outside the gene matches. CDR3 length equals 15 residues. In nucleotides, the CDR3 is TGTGCCAGCAGTGACGGACAGGGCAGTGGAAACACCATATATTTT. It encodes CASSDGQGSGNTIYF.

This clonotype was counted a few times. V usage is TRBV5-1 and J usage is TRBJ1-3; possible D gene TRBD1, 6 bases. V was shortened by 5 bases and J by 0 bases, with 15 bases between the two germline ends. CDR3 length equals 16 residues. The germline V gene has CDR1 SGHRS and CDR2 YFSETQ. CDR3 DNA sequence: TGCGCCAGCAGAGGGGGAGGCGGCTACTCTGGAAACACCATATATTTT. Protein product: CASRGGGGYSGNTIYF.

The chain joins TRBV6-5 to TRBJ2-3, with 7 bases identical to TRBD2. The V gene's germline CDR1 is MNHEY and CDR2 SVGAGI. V was pared by 7 bases and J by 4 bases, with 8 bases of the junction left unmatched. The CDR3 totals 14 residues. DNA of the CDR3: TGTGCCAGCACCTCCCCGGCGGGGGCAGATACGCAGTATTTT. Encoded protein: CASTSPAGADTQYF.

The chain is built from TRBV11-2 and TRBJ2-1; 7 bases are a match to TRBD1. This CDR3 is 15 amino acids long. Losses at the gene ends were 3 bases for V and 4 bases for J; bases not matched to a gene: 6. Germline-derived CDR1 and CDR2 are SGHAT and FQNNGV. The CDR3 DNA reads TGTGCCAGCAGCTTCCGGGACAGAGGGTACAATGAGCAGTTCTTC. Translating it yields CASSFRDRGYNEQFF.

The chain uses TRBV6-5 and TRBJ1-2; TRBD1 might be the D (5 bases). This CDR3 comprises 16 residues. Germline CDR1 reads MNHEY; CDR2 reads SVGAGI. V shed 4 bases and J shed 4 bases, with 19 bases lying between them. In DNA form, the CDR3 reads TGTGCCAGCAGTTGGCGGGACCGGGGAAAGGGCTATGGCTACACCTTC. It translates to CASSWRDRGKGYGYTF.

The CDR3 nucleotides read TGTGCCAGCAGCCAGGGACACTCCTACAATGAGCAGTTCTTC. Amino acid sequence: CASSQGHSYNEQFF. The rearrangement joins TRBV12-3 or TRBV12-4 to TRBJ2-1; perhaps TRBD1 as D (6 bases). The CDR3 sequence is 14 residues long. V shed 6 bases and J shed 0 bases, with 9 bases lying between them.

The rearrangement links TRBV11-2 to TRBJ2-3; TRBD2 agrees at 13 bases. The CDR3 spans 18 residues. The J segment lost 1 base and the V segment lost 5 bases, leaving 9 bases of the junction unmatched. CDR1 and CDR2 from the germline V gene are SGHAT and FQNNGV. CDR3 region: CASSLGLAGAWGTDTQYF. CDR3 in DNA: TGTGCCAGCAGCCTTGGACTAGCGGGGGCCTGGGGCACAGATACGCAGTATTTT.

The chain couples TRBV4-3 to TRBJ1-5; unclear D gene. CDR1 and CDR2 (germline): LGHNA, YSLEER. Trimming removed 4 bases at V and 1 base at J, with 14 bases between. The CDR3 has 16 residues. Written as DNA, the CDR3 is TGCGCCAGCAGCCCTGGCGGGGTGGGGAGCAATCAGCCCCAGCATTTT. It encodes CASSPGGVGSNQPQHF.

V usage is TRBV7-9 and J usage is TRBJ2-5, with 8 nucleotides matching TRBD1. Germline V gene lookup returns CDR1 SEHNR and CDR2 FQNEAQ (reference sequence). Trimming cost V 1 base and J 1 base; bases outside gene matches: 2. The CDR3 totals 15 residues. This CDR3 is CASSLVGQGQETQYF. The CDR3 DNA reads TGTGCCAGCAGCTTAGTAGGACAGGGCCAAGAGACCCAGTACTTC. The whole variable domain, remainder taken from reference TRBV7-9 and TRBJ2-5, is DTGVSQNPRHKITKRGQNVTFRCDPISEHNRLYWYRQTLGQGPEFLTYFQNEAQLEKSRLLSDRFSAERPKGSFSTLEIQRTEQGDSAMYLCASSLVGQGQETQYFGPGTRLLVL.

This clonotype was seen a few times. V and J are TRBV5-1 and TRBJ2-3; 7 nucleotides agree with TRBD2. The CDR3 totals 18 residues. CDR1 is SGHRS and CDR2 is YFSETQ in the germline V gene. Losses at the gene ends were 1 base for V and 4 bases for J; bases not matched to a gene: 15. CDR3 region: CASSLLSGGGALADTQYF. The CDR3 coding sequence is TGCGCCAGCAGCTTGTTGTCCGGGGGAGGGGCGCTGGCAGATACGCAGTATTTT. The whole variable domain, remainder taken from reference TRBV5-1 and TRBJ2-3, is KAGVTQTPRYLIKTRGQQVTLSCSPISGHRSVSWYQQTPGQGLQFLFEYFSETQRNKGNFPGRFSGRQFSNSRSEMNVSTLELGDSALYLCASSLLSGGGALADTQYFGPGTRLTVL.

The chain combines TRBV7-2 with TRBJ1-2; possible D gene TRBD1, 6 bases. Trimming stripped 3 bases from V and 6 bases from J, with 14 bases between. Germline loops: CDR1 SGHTA, CDR2 FQGNSA. This CDR3 spans 14 amino acids. This chain's CDR3 is CASSFRVGTNGYTF. The CDR3 DNA reads TGTGCCAGCAGCTTTAGGGTCGGGACAAATGGCTACACCTTC.

The V and J genes are TRBV28 and TRBJ1-5, with unresolved D. V was trimmed by 3 bases and J by 5 bases, leaving 8 bases between them. Germline CDR1 reads MDHEN; CDR2 reads SYDVKM. The CDR3 is 13 amino acids. The CDR3 DNA reads as TGTGCCAGCAGTTTTGAGTACGATCAGCCCCAGCATTTT. It codes for CASSFEYDQPQHF.

V gene TRBV2 combines with J gene TRBJ2-7; no clear D. This CDR3 has 14 amino acids. Deletions cut 2 bases from V and 3 bases from J, with 11 bases between. In germline, CDR1 is SNHLY, CDR2 FYNNEI. The CDR3 DNA reads as TGTGCCAGCAGTGAAACGCGGCAGATCTACGAGCAGTACGTC. Translation: CASSETRQIYEQYV.

This rearrangement joins TRBV28 to TRBJ2-5, with D possibly matching TRBD1 (6 bases). V was pared by 4 bases and J by 5 bases, with 17 bases between. This CDR3 has 15 amino acids. Germline V gene sequence: CDR1 MDHEN, CDR2 SYDVKM. The CDR3 region has the DNA TGTGCCAGCAGTTACAACAGGGAATTTAGGGAGACCCAGTACTTC. This codes for CASSYNREFRETQYF.

This clonotype was seen only a few times. The rearrangement joins TRBV5-1 to TRBJ2-7; 7 bases are a match to TRBD1. J gave up 4 bases and V 4 bases, and 17 bases lay outside the gene matches. In germline, CDR1 is SGHRS, CDR2 YFSETQ. CDR3 length equals 17 residues. The CDR3 sequence is CASSPGSTGMAPYEQYF. In DNA form, the CDR3 reads TGCGCCAGCAGCCCGGGATCGACAGGGATGGCCCCATACGAGCAGTACTTC. Complete variable domain (other parts from reference TRBV5-1 and TRBJ2-7): KAGVTQTPRYLIKTRGQQVTLSCSPISGHRSVSWYQQTPGQGLQFLFEYFSETQRNKGNFPGRFSGRQFSNSRSEMNVSTLELGDSALYLCASSPGSTGMAPYEQYFGPGTRLTVT.

V and J are TRBV5-1 and TRBJ1-2, with 11 bases fitting TRBD1. Germline CDR1 is SGHRS and CDR2 is YFSETQ. V trimming: 7 bases; J trimming: 6 bases; junction bases outside the gene matches: 14. The CDR3 sequence is 16 residues long. The CDR3 sequence is CASFSGTGGVGNGYTF. CDR3 DNA sequence: TGCGCCAGCTTCTCCGGGACAGGGGGTGTAGGAAATGGCTACACCTTC. The whole variable domain, remainder taken from reference TRBV5-1 and TRBJ1-2, is KAGVTQTPRYLIKTRGQQVTLSCSPISGHRSVSWYQQTPGQGLQFLFEYFSETQRNKGNFPGRFSGRQFSNSRSEMNVSTLELGDSALYLCASFSGTGGVGNGYTFGSGTRLTVV.

This clonotype was observed a few times. This chain connects TRBV5-1 to TRBJ2-7, with 9 nucleotides matching TRBD1. This CDR3 has 14 amino acids. The germline CDR1 and CDR2 sequences are SGHRS and YFSETQ. The junction had 5 bases not matched to a gene; V was cut back by 3 bases and J by 4 bases. Written as DNA, the CDR3 is TGCGCCAGCAGCTCCACGACAGGGGGGTACGAGCAGTACTTC. Its translation is CASSSTTGGYEQYF.

V and J are TRBV6-2 or TRBV6-3 and TRBJ1-5; no definite D call. In germline, CDR1 is MNHEY, CDR2 SVGEGT. Between the trimmed V and J ends, which lost 6 bases and 8 bases, there was a span of 14 bases. The CDR3 is 13 amino acids. The CDR3 bases are TGTGCCAGCAGGGGGTATGGTAAGGAGCCCCAGCATTTT. Translated, it gives CASRGYGKEPQHF.

This clonotype showed up just a few times. The J gene is TRBJ1-2, the V gene TRBV6-1, with D unresolved. The CDR3 is 15 residues long. Trimming took 1 base from V and 4 from J, leaving 13 bases between them. The germline gives CDR1 MNHNS, CDR2 SASEGT. CDR3 DNA sequence: TGTGCCAGCAGTGAAGGAGCAGGACTCCTCTATGGCTACACCTTC. Protein product: CASSEGAGLLYGYTF.

This chain uses TRBV20-1 with TRBJ2-1, with D hard to call. Germline CDR1 reads DFQATT; CDR2 reads SNEGSKA (reference sequence). This CDR3 is 15 amino acids long. The V and J ends lost 0 bases and 0 bases respectively, with 9 bases between them. The CDR3 here is CSARDPAYSYNEQFF. The CDR3 coding sequence is TGCAGTGCTAGAGATCCCGCGTACTCCTACAATGAGCAGTTCTTC.